This TCR beta chain stems from a study of regulatory T cells in long-lasting Graves disease (dated by TCRdb to about 2021). Turning to the overall study: To count as having persistent Graves' disease, a patient had to have received antithyroid drug treatment for over 5 years with TSH receptor autoantibodies remaining persistently positive. Persistent Graves' disease patients in the clinical cohort had taken antithyroid drugs for 9 to 11 years on average. Peripheral blood TCR sequencing and RNA sequencing compared persistent Graves' disease patients with newly diagnosed Graves' disease patients. A total of 33 samples underwent TCR sequencing, from about 13 patients with persistent Graves' disease and 20 patients with newly diagnosed Graves' disease. The study was registered as a clinical trial and conducted in China. The full study reports these points: Persistent disease showed preferential use of TRBV28, TRBJ1-2 and TRBJ2-5, whereas newly diagnosed disease favored TRBV20-1 and TRBJ2-1. Sequencing and analysis were restricted to the TCR beta chain. Because the primary lesion, thyroid tissue, could not be accessed, the study looked at peripheral blood alone. Persistent patients shared more public clonotypes among themselves (over 2,500) than newly diagnosed patients did (more than 950). The authors noted that the small sample size was a limitation that may lower accuracy. Lower TCR Shannon entropy and fewer highly expanded clones were observed in persistent Graves' disease patients than in newly diagnosed patients, which suggested clonal expansion.

This specimen's time point label, per the study, means: persistent/refractory GD, antithyroid drugs over 5 years with positive TRAb. For both TCR sequencing and RNA sequencing, RNA was extracted from PBMCs in TRIzol. The diagnosis of Graves' disease was made according to American Thyroid Association guidelines. Patients for the study were recruited at an endocrinology department in Xi'an, China. Each patient gave roughly 10 milliliters of peripheral blood, collected in an EDTA anticoagulant tube. Ficoll Paque Plus density gradient separation was used to isolate PBMCs, and no further T cell sorting was done. An Agilent 2100 Bioanalyzer and agarose gel were used to check RNA quality, and a NanoDrop 2000 was used to measure RNA concentration. At the junction V is shortened by 6 bases and J by 5 bases; bases outside the gene matches: 5. From its cysteine to its phenylalanine, the CDR3 spans 15 amino acids. This entry keeps only the CDR3 DNA: 45 bases, framed from base 1. CDR1 and CDR2, looked up from the germline V gene, are LGHNT and FRNRAP.

As regards this clonotype: Its antigen remains undetermined. The input lacks base qualities; no much larger clone sits a single base away.

The library was built by means of multiplex PCR. Sequencing took place on an Illumina HiSeq 4000. TCR beta libraries were built with iRepertoire HTBI primers and Arm-PCR amplification of CDR3 regions. Gel purification was performed on PCR products prior to sequencing. As for the authors' bioinformatics: A total of roughly 65 TRBV and more than twelve TRBJ segments were identified across samples and were used for gene usage analysis of CDR3 amino acid clonotypes. COPE and FqMerger were used to merge the filtered high-quality paired reads into contigs. BLAST was used to align contigs to the IMGT TRBV, TRBD and TRBJ reference genes, and CDR3 was defined following IMGT. Clonotypes above 0.1% frequency were classified as highly expanded clones. Shannon entropy served as the measure of repertoire diversity, while the Gini coefficient captured V-J evenness. A clonotype found in more than one individual was treated as public. The public reads were quality trimmed at Q25 with fastp and then assembled into clones with MiXCR by TCRdb, keeping productive beta chains. Every distinct CDR3 protein forms one entry, paired with its most common genes and DNA. For this entry, the V and J calls and clone size follow TCRdb and not the study's own pipeline. This sample is represented by 400,000 to 500,000 distinct CDR3 sequences; about 20% of them were singletons. Of the sample, under 15% falls within the top ten clones.

This TCR came from a female donor with Graves disease. This material consisted of peripheral blood mononuclear cells (PBMCs), taken when the disease was refractory, from a patient treated with antithyroid drugs. Recombination linked TRBV12-5 to TRBJ2-5; the central 14 bases match TRBD2. DNA sequence: TGTGCTAGTGGGACCGGACTAGCGGGGGGTGAGACCCAGTACTTC. It encodes CASGTGLAGGETQYF.